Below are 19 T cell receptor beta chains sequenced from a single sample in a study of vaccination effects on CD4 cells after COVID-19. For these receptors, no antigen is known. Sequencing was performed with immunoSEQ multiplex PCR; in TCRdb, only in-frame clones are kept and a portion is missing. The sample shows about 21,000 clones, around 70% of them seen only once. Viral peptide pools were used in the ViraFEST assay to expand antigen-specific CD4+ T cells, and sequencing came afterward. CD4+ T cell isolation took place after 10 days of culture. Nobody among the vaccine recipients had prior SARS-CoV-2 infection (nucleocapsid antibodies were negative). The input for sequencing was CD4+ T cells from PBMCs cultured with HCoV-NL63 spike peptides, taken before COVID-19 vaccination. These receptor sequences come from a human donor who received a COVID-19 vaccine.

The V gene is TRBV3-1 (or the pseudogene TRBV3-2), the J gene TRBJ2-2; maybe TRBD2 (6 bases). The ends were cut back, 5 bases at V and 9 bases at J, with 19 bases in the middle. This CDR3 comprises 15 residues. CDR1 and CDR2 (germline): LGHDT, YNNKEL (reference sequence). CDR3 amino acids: CASSAMGGTPRELFF. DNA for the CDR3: TGTGCCAGCAGCGCTATGGGCGGGACCCCCAGGGAGCTGTTTTTT.

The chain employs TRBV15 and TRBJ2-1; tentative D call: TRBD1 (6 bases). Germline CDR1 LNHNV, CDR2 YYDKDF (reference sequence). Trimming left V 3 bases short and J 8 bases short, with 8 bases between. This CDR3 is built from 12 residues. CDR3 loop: CATSRTGYEQFF. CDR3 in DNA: TGTGCCACCAGCAGGACAGGCTATGAGCAGTTCTTC. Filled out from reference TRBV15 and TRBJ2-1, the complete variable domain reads DAMVIQNPRYQVTQFGKPVTLSCSQTLNHNVMYWYQQKSSQAPKLLFHYYDKDFNNEADTPDNFQSRRPNTSFCFLDIRSPGLGDTAMYLCATSRTGYEQFFGPGTRLTVL.

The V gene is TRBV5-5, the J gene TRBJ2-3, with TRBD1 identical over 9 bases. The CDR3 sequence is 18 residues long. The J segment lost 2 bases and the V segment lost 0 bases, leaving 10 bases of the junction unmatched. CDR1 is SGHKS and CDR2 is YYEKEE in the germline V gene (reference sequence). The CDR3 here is CASSLDQGQGGITDTQYF. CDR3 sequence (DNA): TGTGCCAGCAGCTTGGATCAGGGACAGGGAGGGATCACAGATACGCAGTATTTT.

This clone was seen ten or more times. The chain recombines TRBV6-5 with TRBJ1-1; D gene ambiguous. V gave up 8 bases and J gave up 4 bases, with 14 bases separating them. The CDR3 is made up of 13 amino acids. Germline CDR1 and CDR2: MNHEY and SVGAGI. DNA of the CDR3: TGTGCCAGCCGGGTCGCGACGGGCACTGAAGCTTTCTTT. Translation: CASRVATGTEAFF.

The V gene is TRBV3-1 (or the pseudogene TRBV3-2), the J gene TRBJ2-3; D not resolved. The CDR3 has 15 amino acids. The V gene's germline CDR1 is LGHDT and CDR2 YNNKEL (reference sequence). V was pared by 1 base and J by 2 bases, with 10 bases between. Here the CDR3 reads CASSQGSVPTDTQYF. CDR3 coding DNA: TGTGCCAGCAGCCAAGGAAGCGTCCCCACAGATACGCAGTATTTT.

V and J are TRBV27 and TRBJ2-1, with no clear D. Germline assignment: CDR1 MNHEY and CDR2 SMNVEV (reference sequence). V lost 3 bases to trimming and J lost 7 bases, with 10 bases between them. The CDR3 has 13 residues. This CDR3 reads CASSFSGVNEQFF. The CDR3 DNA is TGTGCCAGCAGTTTCTCTGGGGTAAATGAGCAGTTCTTC.

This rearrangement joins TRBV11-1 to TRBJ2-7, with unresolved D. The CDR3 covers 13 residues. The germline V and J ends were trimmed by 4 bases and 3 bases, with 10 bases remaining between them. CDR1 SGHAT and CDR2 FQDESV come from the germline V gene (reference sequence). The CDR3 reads CASSSNGFYEQYF. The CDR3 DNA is TGTGCCAGCAGCTCGAACGGGTTCTACGAGCAGTACTTC.

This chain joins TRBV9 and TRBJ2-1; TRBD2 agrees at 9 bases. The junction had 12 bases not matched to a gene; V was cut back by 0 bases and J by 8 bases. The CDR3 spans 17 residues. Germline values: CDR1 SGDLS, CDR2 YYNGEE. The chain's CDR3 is CASSVAGSGSGLYEQFF. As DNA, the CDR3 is TGTGCCAGCAGCGTAGCTGGTAGCGGGAGTGGTTTGTATGAGCAGTTCTTC.

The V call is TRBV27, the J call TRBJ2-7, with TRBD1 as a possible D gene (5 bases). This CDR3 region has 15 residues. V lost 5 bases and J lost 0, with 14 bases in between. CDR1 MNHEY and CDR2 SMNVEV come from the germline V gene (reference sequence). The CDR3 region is CASSTGRAHSYEQYF. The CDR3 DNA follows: TGTGCCAGCAGTACAGGACGAGCACACTCCTACGAGCAGTACTTC.

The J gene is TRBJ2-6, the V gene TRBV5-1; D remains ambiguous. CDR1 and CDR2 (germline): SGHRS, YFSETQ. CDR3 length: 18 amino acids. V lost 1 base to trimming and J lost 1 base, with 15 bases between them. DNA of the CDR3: TGCGCCAGCAGCTTGCTTTTACGGGCCGGGTCTGGGGCCAACGTCCTGACTTTC. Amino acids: CASSLLLRAGSGANVLTF.

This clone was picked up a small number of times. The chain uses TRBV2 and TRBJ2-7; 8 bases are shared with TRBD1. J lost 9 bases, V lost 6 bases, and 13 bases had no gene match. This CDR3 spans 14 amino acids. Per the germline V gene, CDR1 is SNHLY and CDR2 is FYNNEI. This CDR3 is CASSRTPTGVGQYF. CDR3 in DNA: TGTGCCAGCAGCCGGACCCCGACAGGGGTGGGGCAGTACTTC.

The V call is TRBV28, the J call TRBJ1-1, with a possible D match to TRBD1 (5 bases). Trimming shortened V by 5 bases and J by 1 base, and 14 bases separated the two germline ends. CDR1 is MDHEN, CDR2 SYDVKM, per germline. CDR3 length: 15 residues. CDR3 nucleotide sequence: TGTGCCAGCAGTCCCTTGGGGGGGAGGAACACTGAAGCTTTCTTT. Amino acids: CASSPLGGRNTEAFF. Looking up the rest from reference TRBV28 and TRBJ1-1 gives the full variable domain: DVKVTQSSRYLVKRTGEKVFLECVQDMDHENMFWYRQDPGLGLRLIYFSYDVKMKEKGDIPEGYSVSREKKERFSLILESASTNQTSMYLCASSPLGGRNTEAFFGQGTRLTVV.

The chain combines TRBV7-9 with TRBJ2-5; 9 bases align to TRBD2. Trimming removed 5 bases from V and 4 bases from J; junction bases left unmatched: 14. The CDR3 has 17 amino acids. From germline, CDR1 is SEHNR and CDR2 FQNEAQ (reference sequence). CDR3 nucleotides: TGTGCCAGCAGCCCTGGGATATTAGCGGGAGCTCCAGAGACCCAGTACTTC. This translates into CASSPGILAGAPETQYF.

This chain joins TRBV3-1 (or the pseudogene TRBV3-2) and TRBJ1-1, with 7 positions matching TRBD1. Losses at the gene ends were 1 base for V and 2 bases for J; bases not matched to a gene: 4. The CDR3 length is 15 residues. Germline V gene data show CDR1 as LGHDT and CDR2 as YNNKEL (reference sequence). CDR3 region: CASSQVTGLNTEAFF. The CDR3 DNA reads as TGTGCCAGCAGCCAAGTGACAGGGCTAAACACTGAAGCTTTCTTT.

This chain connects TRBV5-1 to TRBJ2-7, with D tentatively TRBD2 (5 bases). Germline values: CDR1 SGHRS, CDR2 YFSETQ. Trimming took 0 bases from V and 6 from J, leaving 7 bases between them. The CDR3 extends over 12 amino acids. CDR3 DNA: TGCGCCAGCAGCTTGGAGGCGGGCGAGCAGTACTTC. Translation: CASSLEAGEQYF.

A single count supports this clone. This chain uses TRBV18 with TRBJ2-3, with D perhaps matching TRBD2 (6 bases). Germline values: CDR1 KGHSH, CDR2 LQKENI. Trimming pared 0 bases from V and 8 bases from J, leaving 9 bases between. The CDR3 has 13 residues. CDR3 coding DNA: TGTGCCAGCTCACCACCTGGAGCGGGTACGCAGTATTTT. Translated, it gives CASSPPGAGTQYF.

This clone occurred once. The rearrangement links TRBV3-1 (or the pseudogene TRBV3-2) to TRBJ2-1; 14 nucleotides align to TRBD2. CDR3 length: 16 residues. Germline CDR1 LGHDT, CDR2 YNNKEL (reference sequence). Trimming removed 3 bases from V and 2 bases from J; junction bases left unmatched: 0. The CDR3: CASSQTSGGAYNEQFF. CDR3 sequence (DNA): TGTGCCAGCAGCCAGACTAGCGGGGGGGCCTACAATGAGCAGTTCTTC.

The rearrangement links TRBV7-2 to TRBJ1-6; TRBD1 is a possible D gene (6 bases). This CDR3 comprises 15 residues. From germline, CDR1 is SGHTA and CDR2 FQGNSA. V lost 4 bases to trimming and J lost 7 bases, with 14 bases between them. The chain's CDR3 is CASSSSRQENSPLHF. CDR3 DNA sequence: TGTGCCAGCAGCTCCTCCCGACAGGAGAATTCACCCCTCCACTTT. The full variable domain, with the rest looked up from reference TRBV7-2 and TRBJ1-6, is GAGVSQSPSNKVTEKGKDVELRCDPISGHTALYWYRQSLGQGLEFLIYFQGNSAPDKSGLPSDRFSAERTGGSVSTLTIQRTQQEDSAVYLCASSSSRQENSPLHFGNGTRLTVT.

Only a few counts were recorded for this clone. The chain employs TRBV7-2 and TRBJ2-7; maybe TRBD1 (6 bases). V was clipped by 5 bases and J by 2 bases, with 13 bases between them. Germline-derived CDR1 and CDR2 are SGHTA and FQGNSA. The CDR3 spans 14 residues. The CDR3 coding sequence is TGTGCCAGCAGCCTACTAGGACAGCCCTACGAGCAGTACTTC. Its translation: CASSLLGQPYEQYF.